This T cell receptor beta chain came from a study of T cell responses to AZD1222 COVID-19 vaccine (dated by TCRdb to the early 2020s). As for the study more broadly: Because spike-specific TCR depth and breadth did not differ between the two schedules, AZD1222 recipients who got a second dose at roughly 4 weeks were pooled with those who got a second dose at roughly 12 weeks. A total of 240 or so trial participants underwent TCR sequencing, of whom about 210 had received two doses of AZD1222 and roughly 26 had received two doses of the MenACWY control vaccine. Trial participants were enrolled into age subgroups of 18-55, 56-69 and 70-plus years, which contained 148, 28 and 57 TCR-sequenced participants, respectively.

Broader findings and caveats from the paper: Reportedly, almost half of the unique spike-specific TCRs recognized epitopes lying outside the regions that are mutated in the B.1.351 and B.1.1.7 variants. Because no day 14 peak-response samples were available, the repertoires could be characterized only after the peak T cell response. In the small 56-69-year group, the increase in depth fell short of significance, most likely because of low power. Conclusions about previously exposed vaccinees were limited because only six AZD1222 recipients were SARS-CoV-2 seropositive at baseline. Participants were mostly white British and included more females than males, and it was suggested by the authors that clonal diversity may have been underestimated. The vaccine-associated CD4 TCRs covered the entire spike protein, and the dominant responses fell in regions 160-218 and 743-854. Spike-specific TCR breadth and depth rose significantly after two AZD1222 doses compared with day 0 and with MenACWY recipients.

The time point label, read with the paper, signifies: baseline before first vaccination. Samples from vaccinated people were obtained from the UK trials COV001 and COV002, which included a single-blind randomized controlled phase 2/3 trial of AZD1222 (ChAdOx1 nCoV-19) in healthy adults. For TCRbeta chain sequencing, PBMC samples from trial participants were taken at day 0 and at day 28 after the second dose. The CDR3 regions of human TCRbeta chains were subjected to immunosequencing. On the study's bioinformatics: Repertoire TCRs were matched against a reference library of SARS-CoV-2-specific TCRs generated with the MIRA antigen-specificity platform. Breadth was defined as the fraction of unique TCRs that were SARS-CoV-2-associated, and depth was defined as the fraction of total T cells that were SARS-CoV-2-associated. Using the MIRA data, each spike-specific TCR was mapped to the spike region that the TCR reacts to and placed in a CD4 or CD8 class. Log10-transformed breadth and depth values were compared by one-way ANOVA with Sidak's multiple comparisons tests. TCRdb holds this immuneACCESS table with in-frame rearrangements only. Some clones are missing; in checked studies, unresolved V genes explain under half, and the rest has no known cause. V and J calls plus clone size are reproduced from that table; the DNA served to infer D and trimming. The sample table records under 95,000 clones; approximately 86% of these occur just once. The ten largest clones add up to approximately 7.9% of the sample.

This clone was counted between two and nine times. It lacks a known antigen. No base quality values were provided; no much bigger clone lies one nucleotide off. V sheds 4 bases and J sheds 9 bases, leaving 19 bases between their ends. In the germline V gene, CDR1 corresponds to SNHLY and CDR2 to FYNNEI. Including the terminal cysteine and phenylalanine, the CDR3 comprises 16 residues. The only DNA kept is the CDR3, 48 bases in frame from the first base. This receptor was obtained from an adult in good health. The sequence links TRBV2 to TRBJ1-6; no confident D gene assignment can be made. Material: peripheral blood, obtained on day 0 of AZD1222 vaccination. In nucleotide form, the sequence is TGTGCCAGCAGTGTTAGGTGGGCGGCAGATTCTTCACCCCTCCACTTT. Translated, this gives CASSVRWAADSSPLHF.